Presented here are 21 T cell receptor beta chains from one specimen sequenced in a study of radiotherapy plus CTLA-4 blockade in lung cancer. TCRdb's copy holds only in-frame clones and misses some; the assay was immunoSEQ multiplex PCR. The sample includes about 80,000 clones, approximately 80% of them seen just once. The specimen comprised peripheral blood, sampled from a patient treated with radiotherapy plus ipilimumab. These receptors all stem from a human donor with non-small cell lung cancer who had stable disease on radiotherapy plus ipilimumab.

V gene TRBV28 combines with J gene TRBJ2-1, with TRBD2 identical over 11 bases. CDR1 and CDR2 (germline): MDHEN, SYDVKM. The CDR3 covers 14 residues. The junction had 6 bases not matched to a gene; V was cut back by 7 bases and J by 7 bases. The CDR3 sequence: CASIHSSGRNEQFF. The CDR3, as DNA: TGTGCCAGCATTCATTCTAGCGGGAGGAATGAGCAGTTCTTC.

This clone was detected once. The chain joins TRBV7-8 to TRBJ1-2, with 9 bases matching TRBD1. The J segment lost 3 bases and the V segment lost 5 bases, leaving 10 bases of the junction unmatched. Germline V CDR1 and CDR2: SGHVS, FQNEAQ. The CDR3 runs 16 residues. This CDR3 is CASSPGTGRIDYGYTF. In DNA, the CDR3 is TGTGCCAGCAGCCCCGGGACAGGGAGGATTGACTATGGCTACACCTTC.

The rearrangement uses TRBV18 and TRBJ2-7, with TRBD1 matching over 7 bases. CDR3 length: 13 residues. Germline CDR1 is KGHSH and CDR2 is LQKENI. Unmatched junction bases numbered 2, after V lost 1 base and J lost 5 bases. The CDR3 is CASSPQGAHEQYF. DNA for the CDR3: TGTGCCAGCTCACCACAGGGGGCCCACGAGCAGTACTTC.

The chain has TRBV7-8 and TRBJ2-7; either TRBD1 or TRBD2 may supply D (5 bases each). Trimming removed 3 bases at V and 0 bases at J, with 12 bases between. The CDR3 is made up of 15 amino acids. Germline-derived CDR1 and CDR2 are SGHVS and FQNEAQ. Written as DNA, the CDR3 is TGTGCCAGCAGCTTCCAGGCAGGGAGCTCCTACGAGCAGTACTTC. It translates to CASSFQAGSSYEQYF.

This clone is a singleton in its sample. The CDR3 loop reads CASTVAKGRGAFF. For the CDR3, the DNA is TGTGCCAGCACGGTTGCAAAGGGGCGGGGCGCTTTCTTT. The V call is TRBV28, the J call TRBJ1-1, with D possibly being TRBD1 (5 bases). Germline lookup yields CDR1 MDHEN and CDR2 SYDVKM. The CDR3 is 13 residues long. The V gene lost 7 bases and the J gene lost 11 bases, with 20 bases spanning the gap.

The V call is TRBV7-2, the J call TRBJ2-2; D gene ambiguous. This CDR3 contains 14 residues. Germline CDR1 SGHTA, CDR2 FQGNSA. Between the trimmed V and J ends, which lost 2 bases and 0 bases, there was a span of 4 bases. The CDR3, as DNA: TGTGCCAGCAGCTTATATACGAACACCGGGGAGCTGTTTTTT. Encoded protein: CASSLYTNTGELFF.

V gene TRBV11-3 combines with J gene TRBJ2-5, with 7 positions matching TRBD1. Germline CDR1 reads SGHNT; CDR2 reads YENEEA. The CDR3 is 13 amino acids. Trimming cost V 3 bases and J 4 bases; bases outside gene matches: 2. In DNA form, the CDR3 reads TGTGCCAGCAGCTTGAACAGGGGAGAGACCCAGTACTTC. This gives the protein CASSLNRGETQYF.

This clone was observed a few times. The rearrangement joins TRBV28 to TRBJ1-4; TRBD1 is a possible D gene (5 bases). Germline CDR1 is MDHEN and CDR2 is SYDVKM. The CDR3 loop spans 14 amino acids. Deletions cut 4 bases from V and 4 bases from J, with 10 bases between. CDR3 coding DNA: TGTGCCAGCAGTTCTACAGGAGTTAATGAAAAACTGTTTTTT. This encodes CASSSTGVNEKLFF.

The CDR3 DNA is TGTGCCTGGAGCCCAGCCTCACGGACGATCTCTGGAAACACCATATATTTT. Translating gives CAWSPASRTISGNTIYF. The chain links TRBV30 to TRBJ1-3; D is unclear. The CDR3 consists of 17 residues. Germline V gene data show CDR1 as GTSNPN and CDR2 as SVGIG (reference sequence). Trimming took 3 bases from V and 0 from J, leaving 18 bases between them.

This clone was seen a handful of times. The DNA for the CDR3 is TGTGCCAGCAGTACAGGGACAGGTTATAATTCACCCCTCCACTTT. Amino acid sequence: CASSTGTGYNSPLHF. The genes are TRBV28 and TRBJ1-6; TRBD1 aligns across 8 bases. The J segment lost 4 bases and the V segment lost 5 bases, leaving 4 bases of the junction unmatched. Germline CDR1 reads MDHEN; CDR2 reads SYDVKM. CDR3 length equals 15 residues.

The chain combines TRBV11-1 with TRBJ2-1; 12 positions agree with TRBD2. Germline CDR1 and CDR2: SGHAT and FQDESV (reference sequence). V lost 4 bases to trimming and J lost 8 bases; unmatched junction nucleotides: 9. The CDR3 has 16 amino acids. CDR3: CASSSHGTSGLDEQFF. The CDR3 DNA follows: TGTGCCAGCAGCTCCCACGGGACTAGCGGGCTTGATGAGCAGTTCTTC.

The rearrangement links TRBV11-2 to TRBJ2-1; no reliable D call. The length of the CDR3 is 12 residues. Trimming cost V 1 base and J 7 bases, with 5 bases left between them. The V gene's germline CDR1 is SGHAT and CDR2 FQNNGV. In nucleotides, the CDR3 is TGTGCCAGCAGCTTAGCCCGAAATGAGCAGTTCTTC. The encoded protein is CASSLARNEQFF.

The rearrangement uses TRBV28 and TRBJ2-3, with 10 positions matching TRBD1. The CDR3 sequence is 15 residues long. The ends lost 4 bases at V and 5 bases at J; junction bases unmatched: 6. CDR1 is MDHEN, CDR2 SYDVKM, per germline. CDR3 coding DNA: TGTGCCAGCAGTTCGGAGACAGGGGGCATAGATACGCAGTATTTT. Its translation is CASSSETGGIDTQYF.

The gene calls are TRBV2 and TRBJ2-7; the D call may be TRBD1 or TRBD2 (7 bases each). This CDR3 is built from 14 residues. Trimming shortened V by 4 bases and J by 7 bases, and 17 bases separated the two germline ends. The germline gives CDR1 SNHLY, CDR2 FYNNEI. The CDR3 DNA follows: TGTGCCAGCAGTGGGGAGGGACAGCCTAAAGAGCAGTACTTC. Its protein is CASSGEGQPKEQYF.

V gene TRBV7-8 combines with J gene TRBJ1-2, with TRBD1 as a possible D gene (5 bases). The CDR3 extends over 13 amino acids. V was clipped by 5 bases and J by 5 bases, with 12 bases between them. In germline, CDR1 is SGHVS, CDR2 FQNEAQ. CDR3 loop: CASSPGVIYGYTF. The CDR3 nucleotides are TGTGCCAGCAGCCCGGGGGTTATTTATGGCTACACCTTC.

This rearrangement joins TRBV15 to TRBJ2-7; TRBD2 might be the D (6 bases). The CDR3 extends over 18 amino acids. Germline values: CDR1 LNHNV, CDR2 YYDKDF (reference sequence). The V end lost 5 bases, the J end lost 3 bases, and 26 bases lay between the germline ends. CDR3 sequence reads: CATSPETVGYGGVYEQYF. The CDR3 region has the DNA TGTGCCACCAGCCCTGAAACGGTTGGTTACGGGGGAGTCTACGAGCAGTACTTC.

J is TRBJ2-5 and V is TRBV18; D is unresolved. Germline V gives CDR1 KGHSH, CDR2 LQKENI. The V and J ends lost 3 bases and 2 bases respectively, with 7 bases between them. This CDR3 is 13 amino acids long. The CDR3 loop is CASSPQGQETQYF. CDR3 coding DNA: TGTGCCAGCTCACCTCAAGGGCAAGAGACCCAGTACTTC.

V gene TRBV30 combines with J gene TRBJ1-4, with TRBD1 identical over 9 bases. The CDR3 consists of 14 residues. V dropped 4 bases and J dropped 8; count of bases not matched to a gene: 8. Germline CDR1 and CDR2: GTSNPN and SVGIG (reference sequence). CDR3 nucleotide sequence: TGTGCCTGGAAAATACAGGGGGCTGGAGAAAAACTGTTTTTT. Translation: CAWKIQGAGEKLFF.

The chain recombines TRBV4-1 with TRBJ1-2; TRBD1 matches 8 bases. Losses at the gene ends were 0 bases for V and 4 bases for J; bases not matched to a gene: 7. Germline CDR1 reads MGHRA; CDR2 reads YSYEKL. There are 16 residues in the CDR3. This chain's CDR3 is CASSQDNTGTGYGYTF. The CDR3 DNA is TGCGCCAGCAGCCAAGATAATACCGGGACAGGCTATGGCTACACCTTC.

The chain carries TRBV7-8 and TRBJ2-1; 13 bases map to TRBD2. The germline CDR1 and CDR2 sequences are SGHVS and FQNEAQ. V shed 1 base and J 5 bases; nucleotides not matched to a gene: 2. This CDR3 spans 16 amino acids. The DNA of the CDR3 is TGTGCCAGCAGCTTAGGGGGACTAGCGGGGAACAATGAGCAGTTCTTC. It yields the protein CASSLGGLAGNNEQFF.

The chain carries TRBV5-5 and TRBJ2-1, with 9 bases that match TRBD2. J lost 4 bases, V lost 0 bases, and 14 bases had no gene match. Germline V gives CDR1 SGHKS, CDR2 YYEKEE (reference sequence). The CDR3 has 19 residues. Here the CDR3 DNA reads TGTGCCAGCAGCTTGGTAGTTTCGCTAGCGGGGACCCTATACAATGAGCAGTTCTTC. It encodes CASSLVVSLAGTLYNEQFF.